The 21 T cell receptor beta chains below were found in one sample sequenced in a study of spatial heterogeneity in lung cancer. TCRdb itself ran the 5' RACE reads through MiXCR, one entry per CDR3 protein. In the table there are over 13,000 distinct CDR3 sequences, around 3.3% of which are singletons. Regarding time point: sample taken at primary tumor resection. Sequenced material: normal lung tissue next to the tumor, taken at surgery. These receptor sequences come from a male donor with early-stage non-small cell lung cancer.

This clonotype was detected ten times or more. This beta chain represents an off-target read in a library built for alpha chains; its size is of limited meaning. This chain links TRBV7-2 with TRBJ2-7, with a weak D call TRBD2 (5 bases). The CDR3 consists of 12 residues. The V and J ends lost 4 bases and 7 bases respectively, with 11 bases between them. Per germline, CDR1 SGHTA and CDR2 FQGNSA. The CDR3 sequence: CASSSNGLEQYF. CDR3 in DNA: TGTGCCAGCAGCTCAAACGGACTGGAGCAGTACTTC.

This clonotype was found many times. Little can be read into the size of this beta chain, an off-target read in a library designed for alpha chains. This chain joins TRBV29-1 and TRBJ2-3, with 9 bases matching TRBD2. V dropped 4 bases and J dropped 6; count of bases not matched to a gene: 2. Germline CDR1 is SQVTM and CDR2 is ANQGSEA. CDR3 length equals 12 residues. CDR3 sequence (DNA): TGCAGCGTTGGCGCGGGGGGGGATACGCAGTATTTT. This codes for CSVGAGGDTQYF.

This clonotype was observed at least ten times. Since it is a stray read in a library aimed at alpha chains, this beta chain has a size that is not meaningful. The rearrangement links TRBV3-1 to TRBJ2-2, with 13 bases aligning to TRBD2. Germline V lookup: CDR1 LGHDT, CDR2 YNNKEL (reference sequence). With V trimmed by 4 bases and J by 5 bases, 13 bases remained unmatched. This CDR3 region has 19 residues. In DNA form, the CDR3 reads TGTGCCAGCAGCCGCGGACTAGCGGGAGTGGTTGGAGCGACCGGGGAGCTGTTTTTT. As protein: CASSRGLAGVVGATGELFF.

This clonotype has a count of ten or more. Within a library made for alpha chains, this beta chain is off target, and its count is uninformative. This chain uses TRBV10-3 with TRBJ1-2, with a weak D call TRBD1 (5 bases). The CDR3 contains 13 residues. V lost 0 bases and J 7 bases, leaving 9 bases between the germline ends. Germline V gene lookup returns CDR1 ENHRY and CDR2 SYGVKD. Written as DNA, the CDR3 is TGTGCCATCAGTGAGTCTACGGGGGTTGGCTACACCTTC. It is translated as CAISESTGVGYTF.

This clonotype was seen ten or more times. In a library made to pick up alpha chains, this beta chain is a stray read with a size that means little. The CDR3 region has the DNA TGCGCCAGCAGCCTCACCCGGCCCGGTATCTATGAGCAGTTCTTC. It is translated as CASSLTRPGIYEQFF. The gene calls are TRBV4-1 and TRBJ2-1; D uncertain. In germline, CDR1 is MGHRA, CDR2 YSYEKL. This CDR3 comprises 15 residues. Trimming shortened V by 4 bases and J by 8 bases, and 18 bases separated the two germline ends.

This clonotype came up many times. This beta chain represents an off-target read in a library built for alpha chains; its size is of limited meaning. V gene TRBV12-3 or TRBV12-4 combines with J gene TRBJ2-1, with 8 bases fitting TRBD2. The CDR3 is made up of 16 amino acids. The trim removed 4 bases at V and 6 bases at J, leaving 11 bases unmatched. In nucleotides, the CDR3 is TGTGCCAGCAGTTCCCTCGGCCTAGCGGGTACCAATGAGCAGTTCTTC. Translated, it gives CASSSLGLAGTNEQFF.

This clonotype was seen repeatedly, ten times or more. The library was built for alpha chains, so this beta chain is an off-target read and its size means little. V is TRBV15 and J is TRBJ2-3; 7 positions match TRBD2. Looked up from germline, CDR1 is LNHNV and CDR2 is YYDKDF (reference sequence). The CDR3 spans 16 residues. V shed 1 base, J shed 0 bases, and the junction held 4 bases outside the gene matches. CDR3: CATSRGGGRSTDTQYF. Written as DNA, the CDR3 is TGTGCCACCAGCAGAGGGGGCGGGAGAAGCACAGATACGCAGTATTTT.

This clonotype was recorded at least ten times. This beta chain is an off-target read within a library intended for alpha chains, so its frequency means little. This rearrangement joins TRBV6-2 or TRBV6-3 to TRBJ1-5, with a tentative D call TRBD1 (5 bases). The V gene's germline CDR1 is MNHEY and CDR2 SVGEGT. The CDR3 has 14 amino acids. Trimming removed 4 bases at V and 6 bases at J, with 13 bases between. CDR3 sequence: CASSLNSGTQPQHF. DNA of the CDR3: TGTGCCAGCAGTTTGAACAGTGGGACTCAGCCCCAGCATTTT.

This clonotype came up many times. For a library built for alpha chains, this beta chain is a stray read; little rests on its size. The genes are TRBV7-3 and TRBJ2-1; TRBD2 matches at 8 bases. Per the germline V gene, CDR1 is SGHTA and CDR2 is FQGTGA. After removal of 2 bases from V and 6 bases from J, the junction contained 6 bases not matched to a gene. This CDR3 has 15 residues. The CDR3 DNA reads TGTGCCAGCAGCTTAGGAGGGCTAGCGGGCAATGAGCAGTTCTTC. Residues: CASSLGGLAGNEQFF.

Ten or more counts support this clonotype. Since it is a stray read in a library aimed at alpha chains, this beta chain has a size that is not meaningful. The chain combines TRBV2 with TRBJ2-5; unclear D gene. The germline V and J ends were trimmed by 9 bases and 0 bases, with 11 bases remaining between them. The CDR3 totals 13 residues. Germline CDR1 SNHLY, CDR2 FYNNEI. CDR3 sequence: CASRTLYQETQYF. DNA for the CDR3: TGTGCCAGTCGGACCCTGTACCAAGAGACCCAGTACTTC. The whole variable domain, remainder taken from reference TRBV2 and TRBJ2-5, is EPEVTQTPSHQVTQMGQEVILRCVPISNHLYFYWYRQILGQKVEFLVSFYNNEISEKSEIFDDQFSVERPDGSNFTLKIRSTKLEDSAMYFCASRTLYQETQYFGPGTRLLVL.

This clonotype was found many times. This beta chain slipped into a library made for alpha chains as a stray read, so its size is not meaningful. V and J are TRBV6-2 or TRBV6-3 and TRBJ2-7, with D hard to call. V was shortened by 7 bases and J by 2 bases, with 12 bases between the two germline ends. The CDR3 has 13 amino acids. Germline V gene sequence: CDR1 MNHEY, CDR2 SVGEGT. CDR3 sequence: CASTEGKPYEQYF. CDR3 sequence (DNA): TGTGCCAGCACCGAAGGGAAGCCCTACGAGCAGTACTTC.

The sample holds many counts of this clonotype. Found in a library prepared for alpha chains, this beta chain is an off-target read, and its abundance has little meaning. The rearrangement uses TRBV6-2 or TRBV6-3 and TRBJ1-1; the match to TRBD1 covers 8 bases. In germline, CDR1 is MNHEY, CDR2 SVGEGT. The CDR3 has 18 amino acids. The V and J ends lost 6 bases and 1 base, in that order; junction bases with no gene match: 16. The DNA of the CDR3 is TGTGCCAGCAGCTCTCGGGACAGGCCGGGTTTACCGAACACTGAAGCTTTCTTT. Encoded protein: CASSSRDRPGLPNTEAFF.

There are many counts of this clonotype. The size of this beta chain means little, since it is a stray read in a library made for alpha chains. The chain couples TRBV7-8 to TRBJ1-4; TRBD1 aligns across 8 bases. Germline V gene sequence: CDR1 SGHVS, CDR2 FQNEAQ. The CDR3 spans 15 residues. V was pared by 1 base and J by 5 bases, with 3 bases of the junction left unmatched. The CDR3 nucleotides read TGTGCCAGCAGCTTAGTGGGGACAGGAAATGAAAAACTGTTTTTT. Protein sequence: CASSLVGTGNEKLFF. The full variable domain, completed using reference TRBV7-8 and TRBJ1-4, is GAGVSQSPRYKVAKRGQDVALRCDPISGHVSLFWYQQALGQGPEFLTYFQNEAQLDKSGLPSDRFFAERPEGSVSTLKIQRTQQEDSAVYLCASSLVGTGNEKLFFGSGTQLSVL.

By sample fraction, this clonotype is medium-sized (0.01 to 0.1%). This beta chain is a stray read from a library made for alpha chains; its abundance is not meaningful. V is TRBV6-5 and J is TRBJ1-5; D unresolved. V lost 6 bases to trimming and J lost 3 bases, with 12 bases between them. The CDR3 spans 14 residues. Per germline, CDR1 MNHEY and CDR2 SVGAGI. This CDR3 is CASSPMANNQPQHF. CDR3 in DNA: TGTGCCAGCAGCCCCATGGCGAACAATCAGCCCCAGCATTTT.

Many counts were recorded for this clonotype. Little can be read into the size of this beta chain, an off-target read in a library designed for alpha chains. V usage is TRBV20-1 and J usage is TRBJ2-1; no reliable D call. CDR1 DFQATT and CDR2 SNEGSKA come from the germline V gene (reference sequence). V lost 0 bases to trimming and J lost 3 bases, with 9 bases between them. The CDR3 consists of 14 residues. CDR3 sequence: CSARDRTDYNEQFF. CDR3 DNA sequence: TGCAGTGCTAGAGATCGTACGGACTACAATGAGCAGTTCTTC.

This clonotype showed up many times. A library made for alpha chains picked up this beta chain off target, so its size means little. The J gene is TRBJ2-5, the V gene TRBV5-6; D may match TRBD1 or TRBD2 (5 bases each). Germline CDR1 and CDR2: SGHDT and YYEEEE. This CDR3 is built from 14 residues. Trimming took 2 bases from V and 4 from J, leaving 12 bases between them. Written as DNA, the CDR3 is TGTGCCAGCAGCTTAAGAGTTGGGGGAGAGACCCAGTACTTC. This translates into CASSLRVGGETQYF.

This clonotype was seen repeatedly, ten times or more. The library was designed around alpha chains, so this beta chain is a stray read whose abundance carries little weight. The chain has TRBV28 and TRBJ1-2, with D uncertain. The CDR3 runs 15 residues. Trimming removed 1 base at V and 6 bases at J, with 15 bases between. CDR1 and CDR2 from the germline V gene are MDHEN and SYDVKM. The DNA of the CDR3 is TGTGCCAGCAGTTTATCTGGGAATATGAGAGATGGCTACACCTTC. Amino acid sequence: CASSLSGNMRDGYTF.

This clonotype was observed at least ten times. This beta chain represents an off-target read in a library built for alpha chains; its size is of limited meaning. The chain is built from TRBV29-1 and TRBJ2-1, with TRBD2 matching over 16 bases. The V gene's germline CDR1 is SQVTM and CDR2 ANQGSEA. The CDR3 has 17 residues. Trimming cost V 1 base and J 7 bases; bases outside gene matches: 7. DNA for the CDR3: TGCAGCGTTGAAGGGGGACTAGCGGGAGGGAGGGGTAATGAGCAGTTCTTC. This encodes CSVEGGLAGGRGNEQFF.

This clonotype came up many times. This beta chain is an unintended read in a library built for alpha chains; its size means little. CDR3 in amino acids: CASSKEVLLASLAYGYNEQFF. As DNA, the CDR3 is TGTGCCAGCAGCAAAGAGGTTTTACTAGCTAGCCTCGCGTACGGCTACAATGAGCAGTTCTTC. The chain combines TRBV21-1 with TRBJ2-1; the D call of TRBD2 is as the table states it, not checked on the DNA. TRBV21-1 is an annotated pseudogene. The CDR3 runs 21 residues.

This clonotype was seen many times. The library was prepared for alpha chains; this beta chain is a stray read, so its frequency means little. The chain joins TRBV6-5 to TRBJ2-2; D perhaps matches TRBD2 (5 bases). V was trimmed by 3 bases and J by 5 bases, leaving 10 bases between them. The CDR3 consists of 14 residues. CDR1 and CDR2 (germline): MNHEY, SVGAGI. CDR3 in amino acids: CASSYGGGTGELFF. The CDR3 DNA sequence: TGTGCCAGCAGTTATGGTGGAGGAACCGGGGAGCTGTTTTTT.

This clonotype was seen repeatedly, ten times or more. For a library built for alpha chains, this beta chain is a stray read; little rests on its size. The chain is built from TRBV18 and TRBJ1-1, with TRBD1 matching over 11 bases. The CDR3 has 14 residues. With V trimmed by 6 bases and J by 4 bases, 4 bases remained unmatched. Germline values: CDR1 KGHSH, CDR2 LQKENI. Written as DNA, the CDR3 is TGTGCCAGCTCGAGGGGGACAGGGGGCACTGAAGCTTTCTTT. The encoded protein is CASSRGTGGTEAFF.